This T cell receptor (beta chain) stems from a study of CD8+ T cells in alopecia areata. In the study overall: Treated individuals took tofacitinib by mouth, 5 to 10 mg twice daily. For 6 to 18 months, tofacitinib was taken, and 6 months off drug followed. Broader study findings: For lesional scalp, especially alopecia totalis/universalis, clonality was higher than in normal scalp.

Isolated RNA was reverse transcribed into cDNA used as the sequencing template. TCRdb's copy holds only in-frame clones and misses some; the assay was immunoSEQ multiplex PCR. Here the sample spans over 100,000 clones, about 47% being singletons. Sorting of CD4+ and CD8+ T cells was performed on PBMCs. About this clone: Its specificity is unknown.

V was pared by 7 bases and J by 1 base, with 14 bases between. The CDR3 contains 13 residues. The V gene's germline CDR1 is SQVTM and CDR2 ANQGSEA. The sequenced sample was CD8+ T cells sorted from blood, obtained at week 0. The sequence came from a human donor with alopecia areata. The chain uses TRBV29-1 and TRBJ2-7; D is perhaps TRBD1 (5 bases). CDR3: CSATTRTSYEQYF. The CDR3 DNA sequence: TGCAGCGCTACGACAAGGACATCCTACGAGCAGTACTTC.